The text below deals with one T cell receptor (beta chain). Data came from immunoSEQ multiplex PCR; TCRdb stores just in-frame clones and leaves some out. The table includes roughly 93,000 clones, 85% to 95% detected once. Germline lookup yields CDR1 SGHKS and CDR2 YYEKEE (reference sequence). Trimming took 4 bases from V and 2 from J, leaving 15 bases between them. The CDR3 covers 15 residues. The data originate from a study of T cell changes during pregnancy in multiple sclerosis. The specimen was peripheral blood, collected in the first trimester of pregnancy. This receptor was obtained from a female donor in good health, enrolled as a control in a pregnancy study. The gene calls are TRBV5-5 and TRBJ1-2; D is possibly TRBD1 (5 bases). The CDR3 spells CASSRRGGFNYGYTF. CDR3 bases: TGTGCCAGCAGCCGGAGGGGAGGTTTCAACTATGGCTACACCTTC.